One sample yielded the 7 T cell receptor beta chains listed below, sequenced in a study of tumor-infiltrating lymphocytes in primary liver carcinoma. Unsorted whole blood supplied the RNA, and germline DNA was extracted too. A primer in the constant region served to generate TCR beta cDNA from approximately 460 ng of total RNA. TCR beta libraries came from three nested multiplex PCR rounds using slightly modified ARM-PCR. A C-beta reverse primer was combined with TRBV1-TRBV30 forward primers in the first two PCR rounds, and each round had around 11 cycles. TCRdb re-analysed the multiplex PCR reads in MiXCR, keeping a single row per CDR3 protein. The sample lists about 200,000 distinct CDR3 sequences, less than 75% occurring once. Source material: peripheral blood. The source of these receptors is a woman between 55 and 75 years old with primary liver carcinoma and hepatitis B virus infection.

As to this clonotype: Sequence at one end of the junction differs from germline and may be a read error. The chain couples TRBV11-2 to TRBJ2-3; D not resolved. The last part of the DNA fits TRBJ1-5 better; the J call may be wrong. Germline V gives CDR1 SGHAT, CDR2 FQNNGV. The CDR3 has 13 amino acids. DNA of the CDR3: TGCGCCAGCAGCAAGAGACTACTAGATACGCAGCATTTT. Protein: CASSKRLLDTQHF.

Turning to this clonotype: One end of the junction varies from germline; a read error may be responsible. The chain recombines TRBV7-3 with TRBJ2-1; D gene uncertain. Germline V gene lookup returns CDR1 SGHTA and CDR2 FQGTGA. CDR3 length equals 13 residues. CDR3 loop: CASSASSGNEHFF. The DNA of the CDR3 is TGTGCCAGCAGCGCCAGCTCGGGTAATGAGCATTTCTTC.

This clonotype has just a few counts. CDR3 sequence: CSVGPIETQYF. CDR3 in DNA: TGCAGCGTGGGGCCGATAGAGACCCAGTACTTC. The gene calls are TRBV29-1 and TRBJ2-5; D perhaps matches TRBD1 (5 bases). CDR1 is SQVTM and CDR2 is ANQGSEA in the germline V gene. V was cut by 6 bases and J by 4 bases, with 9 bases left in between. The length of the CDR3 is 11 residues. The whole variable domain, remainder taken from reference TRBV29-1 and TRBJ2-5, is SAVISQKPSRDICQRGTSLTIQCQVDSQVTMMFWYRQQPGQSLTLIATANQGSEATYESGFVIDKFPISRPNLTFSTLTVSNMSPEDSSIYLCSVGPIETQYFGPGTRLLVL.

The chain is built from TRBV11-2 and TRBJ1-5; 11 nucleotides agree with TRBD1. The CDR3 spans 18 residues. J lost 5 bases, V lost 5 bases, and 14 bases had no gene match. CDR1 is SGHAT and CDR2 is FQNNGV in the germline V gene. The CDR3 protein is CASSQGTGGLQSDQPQHF. In DNA, the CDR3 is TGTGCCAGCAGCCAGGGGACAGGGGGGCTCCAGAGCGATCAGCCCCAGCATTTT.

Points on this clonotype: A read error is possible here, since a much larger clone lies one base away. The gene calls are TRBV12-3 or TRBV12-4 and TRBJ2-7, with a possible D match to TRBD1 (5 bases). The J call is doubtful: the DNA matches TRBJ2-1 better. The CDR3 is made up of 14 amino acids. CDR3 amino acids: CASSLAFRDGEQFF. CDR3 bases: TGTGCCAGCAGTTTAGCGTTCAGGGATGGCGAGCAGTTCTTC.

The genes are TRBV5-5 and TRBJ2-7, with TRBD2 identical over 7 bases. Germline values: CDR1 SGHKS, CDR2 YYEKEE (reference sequence). V lost 3 bases to trimming and J lost 1 base; unmatched junction nucleotides: 16. The CDR3 extends over 18 amino acids. CDR3 nucleotides: TGTGCCAGCAGCTCCATCCCCTTTGGGAGGGGAAGGTCCTACGAGCAGTACTTC. This sequence encodes CASSSIPFGRGRSYEQYF.

As concerns this clonotype: It may be a read error: a sequence one base away is much more abundant. The V gene is TRBV28, the J gene TRBJ2-3, with 7 bases aligning to TRBD2. Per germline, CDR1 MDHEN and CDR2 SYDVKM. The CDR3 loop spans 12 amino acids. The DNA for the CDR3 is TGTGCCTCAGCGGGAACGGTAGATACGCGGTATTTT. This codes for CASAGTVDTRYF.